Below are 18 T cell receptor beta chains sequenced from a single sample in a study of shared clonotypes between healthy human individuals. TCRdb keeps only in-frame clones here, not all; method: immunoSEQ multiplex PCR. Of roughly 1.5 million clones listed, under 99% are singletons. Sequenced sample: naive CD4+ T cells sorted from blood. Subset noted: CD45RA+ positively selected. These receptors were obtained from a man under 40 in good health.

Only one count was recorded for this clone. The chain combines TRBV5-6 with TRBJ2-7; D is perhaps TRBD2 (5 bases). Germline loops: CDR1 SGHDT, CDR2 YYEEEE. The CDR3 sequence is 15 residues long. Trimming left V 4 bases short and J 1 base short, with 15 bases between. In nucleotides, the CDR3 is TGTGCCAGCAGCCGACTACCTGGCGTATCCTACGAGCAGTACTTC. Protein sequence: CASSRLPGVSYEQYF. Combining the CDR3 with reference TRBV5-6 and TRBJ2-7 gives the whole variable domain DAGVTQSPTHLIKTRGQQVTLRCSPKSGHDTVSWYQQALGQGPQFIFQYYEEEERQRGNFPDRFSGHQFPNYSSELNVNALLLGDSALYLCASSRLPGVSYEQYFGPGTRLTVT.

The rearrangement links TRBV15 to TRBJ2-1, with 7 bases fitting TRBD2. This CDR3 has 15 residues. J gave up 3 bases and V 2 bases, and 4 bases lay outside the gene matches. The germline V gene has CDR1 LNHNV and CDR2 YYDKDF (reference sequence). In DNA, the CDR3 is TGTGCCACCAGCAGAAACCGGGACTACTACAATGAGCAGTTCTTC. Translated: CATSRNRDYYNEQFF. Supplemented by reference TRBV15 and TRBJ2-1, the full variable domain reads DAMVIQNPRYQVTQFGKPVTLSCSQTLNHNVMYWYQQKSSQAPKLLFHYYDKDFNNEADTPDNFQSRRPNTSFCFLDIRSPGLGDTAMYLCATSRNRDYYNEQFFGPGTRLTVL.

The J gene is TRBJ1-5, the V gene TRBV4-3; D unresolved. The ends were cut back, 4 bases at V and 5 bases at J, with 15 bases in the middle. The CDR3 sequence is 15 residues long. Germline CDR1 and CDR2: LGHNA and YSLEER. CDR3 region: CASSRGIIGYQPQHF. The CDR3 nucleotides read TGCGCCAGCAGCCGAGGGATAATTGGGTATCAGCCCCAGCATTTT.

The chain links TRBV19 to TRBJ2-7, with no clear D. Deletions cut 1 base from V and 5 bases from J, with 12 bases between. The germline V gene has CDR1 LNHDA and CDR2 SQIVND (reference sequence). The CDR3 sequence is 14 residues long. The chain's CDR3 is CASSIGPRLDEQYF. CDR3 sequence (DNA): TGTGCCAGTAGTATAGGCCCCAGATTGGACGAGCAGTACTTC. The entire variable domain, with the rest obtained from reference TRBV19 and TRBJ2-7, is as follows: DGGITQSPKYLFRKEGQNVTLSCEQNLNHDAMYWYRQDPGQGLRLIYYSQIVNDFQKGDIAEGYSVSREKKESFPLTVTSAQKNPTAFYLCASSIGPRLDEQYFGPGTRLTVT.

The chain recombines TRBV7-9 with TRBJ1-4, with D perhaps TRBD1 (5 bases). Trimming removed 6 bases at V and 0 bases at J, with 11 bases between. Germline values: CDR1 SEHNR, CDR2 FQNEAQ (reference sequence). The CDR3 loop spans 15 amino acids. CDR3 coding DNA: TGTGCCAGCAGAGTTGGGGACGCAACTAATGAAAAACTGTTTTTT. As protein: CASRVGDATNEKLFF.

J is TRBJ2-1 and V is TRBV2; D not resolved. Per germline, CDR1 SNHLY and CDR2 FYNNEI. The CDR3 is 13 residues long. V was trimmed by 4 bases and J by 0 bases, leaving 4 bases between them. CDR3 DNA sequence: TGTGCCAGCAGTGCTAGCTCCTACAATGAGCAGTTCTTC. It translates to CASSASSYNEQFF.

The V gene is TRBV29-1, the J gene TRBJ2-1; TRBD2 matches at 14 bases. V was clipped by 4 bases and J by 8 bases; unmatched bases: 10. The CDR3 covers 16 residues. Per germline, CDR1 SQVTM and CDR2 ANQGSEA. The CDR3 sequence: CSVVPPTSGRADEQFF. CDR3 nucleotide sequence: TGCAGCGTTGTTCCCCCGACTAGCGGGAGGGCCGATGAGCAGTTCTTC.

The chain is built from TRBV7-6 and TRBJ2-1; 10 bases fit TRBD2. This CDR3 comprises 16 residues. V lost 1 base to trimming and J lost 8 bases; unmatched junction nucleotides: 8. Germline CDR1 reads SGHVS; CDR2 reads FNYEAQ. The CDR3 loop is CASSLGSSGSIYEQFF. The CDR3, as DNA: TGTGCCAGCAGCTTAGGGTCTAGCGGGAGTATTTATGAGCAGTTCTTC.

CDR3 coding DNA: TGTGCCAGCAGCCCAATAGTCCTAGACGGTTCGGGGGAGACCCAGTACTTC. Residues: CASSPIVLDGSGETQYF. V gene TRBV5-8 combines with J gene TRBJ2-5; maybe TRBD2 (5 bases). Germline CDR1 reads SGHTS; CDR2 reads YDEGEE. The CDR3 covers 17 residues. The V gene lost 4 bases and the J gene lost 5 bases, with 24 bases spanning the gap.

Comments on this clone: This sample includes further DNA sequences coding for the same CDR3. CDR3 DNA: TGTGCCAGCTCACCACCAGAGAACACCGGGGAGCTGTTTTTT. As protein: CASSPPENTGELFF. V is TRBV18 and J is TRBJ2-2; no clear D gene. Trimming stripped 0 bases from V and 1 base from J, with 3 bases between. The length of the CDR3 is 14 residues. Germline CDR1 is KGHSH and CDR2 is LQKENI.

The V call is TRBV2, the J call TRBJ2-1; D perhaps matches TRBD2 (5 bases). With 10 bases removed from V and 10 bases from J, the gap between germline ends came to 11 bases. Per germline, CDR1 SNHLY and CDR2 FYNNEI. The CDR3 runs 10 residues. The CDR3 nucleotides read TGTGCCACCCAGCGGCGGGAGCAGTTCTTC. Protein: CATQRREQFF. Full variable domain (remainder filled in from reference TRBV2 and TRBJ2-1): EPEVTQTPSHQVTQMGQEVILRCVPISNHLYFYWYRQILGQKVEFLVSFYNNEISEKSEIFDDQFSVERPDGSNFTLKIRSTKLEDSAMYFCATQRREQFFGPGTRLTVL.

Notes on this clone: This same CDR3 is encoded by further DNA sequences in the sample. CDR3: CASSRGGEQYF. The CDR3 bases are TGTGCCAGCAGTCGGGGAGGCGAGCAGTACTTC. The rearrangement joins TRBV6-5 to TRBJ2-7; tentative D call: TRBD2 (6 bases). Trimming left V 5 bases short and J 6 bases short, with 8 bases between. CDR1 is MNHEY, CDR2 SVGAGI, per germline. The CDR3 is 11 amino acids.

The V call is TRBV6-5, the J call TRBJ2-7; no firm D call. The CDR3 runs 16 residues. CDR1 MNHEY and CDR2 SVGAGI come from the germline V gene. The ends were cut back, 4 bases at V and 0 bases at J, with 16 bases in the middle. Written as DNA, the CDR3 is TGTGCCAGCAGTTGGTACACGGATGTAGGCTCCTACGAGCAGTACTTC. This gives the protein CASSWYTDVGSYEQYF.

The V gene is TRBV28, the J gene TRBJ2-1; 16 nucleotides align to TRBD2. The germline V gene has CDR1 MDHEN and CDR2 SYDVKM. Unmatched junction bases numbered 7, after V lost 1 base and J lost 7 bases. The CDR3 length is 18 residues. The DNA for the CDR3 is TGTGCCAGCAGTTTATCTGGGACTAGCGGGAGGGCTAGGAATGAGCAGTTCTTC. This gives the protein CASSLSGTSGRARNEQFF.

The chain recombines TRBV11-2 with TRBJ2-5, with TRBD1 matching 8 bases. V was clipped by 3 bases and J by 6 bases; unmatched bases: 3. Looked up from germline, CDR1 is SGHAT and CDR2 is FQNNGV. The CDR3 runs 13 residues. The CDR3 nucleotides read TGTGCCAGCAGCTTTGACAGGGGCCAGACCCAGTACTTC. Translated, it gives CASSFDRGQTQYF. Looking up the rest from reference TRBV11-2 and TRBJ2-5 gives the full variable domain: EAGVAQSPRYKIIEKRQSVAFWCNPISGHATLYWYQQILGQGPKLLIQFQNNGVVDDSQLPKDRFSAERLKGVDSTLKIQPAKLEDSAVYLCASSFDRGQTQYFGPGTRLLVL.

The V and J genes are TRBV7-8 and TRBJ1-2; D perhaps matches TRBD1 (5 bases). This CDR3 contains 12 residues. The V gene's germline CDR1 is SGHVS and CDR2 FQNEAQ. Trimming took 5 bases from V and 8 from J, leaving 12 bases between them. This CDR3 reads CASSKQGGGYTF. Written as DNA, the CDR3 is TGTGCCAGCAGCAAGCAGGGCGGGGGCTACACCTTC.

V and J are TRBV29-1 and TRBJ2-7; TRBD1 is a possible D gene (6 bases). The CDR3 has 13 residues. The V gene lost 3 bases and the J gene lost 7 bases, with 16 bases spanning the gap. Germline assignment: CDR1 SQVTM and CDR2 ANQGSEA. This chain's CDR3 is CSVEVLGAGEQYF. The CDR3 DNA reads TGCAGCGTTGAGGTTTTGGGGGCAGGGGAGCAGTACTTC.

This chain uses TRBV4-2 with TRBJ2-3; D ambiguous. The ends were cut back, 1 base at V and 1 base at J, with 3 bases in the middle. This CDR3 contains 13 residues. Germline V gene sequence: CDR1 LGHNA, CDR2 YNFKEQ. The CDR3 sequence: CASSQAGTDTQYF. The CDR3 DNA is TGTGCCAGCAGCCAAGCCGGCACAGATACGCAGTATTTT.